Listed here are 21 T cell receptor beta chains from one sample, sequenced in a study of radiotherapy plus CTLA-4 blockade in lung cancer. This table comes from immunoSEQ multiplex PCR, and its TCRdb copy is limited to in-frame clones, with some not included. The data contain 40,000 or so clones, 60% to 80% of them singletons. Sequencing was performed on peripheral blood, taken from a patient treated with radiotherapy plus ipilimumab. Receptors originate from a human donor with non-small cell lung cancer who had stable disease on radiotherapy plus ipilimumab.

In DNA, the CDR3 is TGTGCCAGCAGCCTCGGGGAGGCCTACGAGCAGTACTTC. Translating it yields CASSLGEAYEQYF. The chain joins TRBV7-8 to TRBJ2-7; a weak D match, TRBD2 (6 bases). Germline V gives CDR1 SGHVS, CDR2 FQNEAQ. CDR3 length: 13 amino acids. V dropped 5 bases and J dropped 2 bases, with 10 bases sitting between them.

The chain combines TRBV11-1 with TRBJ1-2; D is ambiguous. The CDR3 has 13 residues. V was pared by 4 bases and J by 5 bases, with 11 bases between. Germline V gives CDR1 SGHAT, CDR2 FQDESV (reference sequence). This CDR3 is CASSSGKGYGYTF. The CDR3 nucleotides read TGTGCCAGCAGCTCCGGGAAGGGATATGGCTACACCTTC.

The chain recombines TRBV5-1 with TRBJ1-2; 7 bases match TRBD1. Germline CDR1 SGHRS, CDR2 YFSETQ. V was pared by 3 bases and J by 2 bases, with 10 bases of the junction left unmatched. The CDR3 contains 16 residues. The CDR3 DNA reads as TGCGCCAGCAGCTCGGCTATGACAGGGCCAAACTATGGCTACACCTTC. This sequence encodes CASSSAMTGPNYGYTF.

The chain combines TRBV10-3 with TRBJ1-3, with no clear D. Germline-derived CDR1 and CDR2 are ENHRY and SYGVKD. Trimming left V 2 bases short and J 0 bases short, with 11 bases between. CDR3 size: 16 residues. CDR3 DNA sequence: TGTGCCATCAGTGAGACCCTAACTCTCTCTGGAAACACCATATATTTT. The encoded protein is CAISETLTLSGNTIYF.

This clone appeared a single time. V usage is TRBV21-1 and J usage is TRBJ1-5; TRBD1, as called in the table, went unchecked against the DNA. TRBV21-1 is classified as a pseudogene. This CDR3 contains 13 residues. The CDR3 region is CASRRQGVQPQHF. Written as DNA, the CDR3 is TGTGCCAGCAGGCGACAGGGGGTTCAGCCCCAGCATTTT.

The chain employs TRBV20-1 and TRBJ2-5; D perhaps matches TRBD1 (6 bases). Germline CDR1 is DFQATT and CDR2 is SNEGSKA (reference sequence). The CDR3 runs 11 residues. The V and J ends lost 6 bases and 3 bases respectively, with 8 bases between them. The CDR3 loop reads CSARQEETQYF. The CDR3 DNA sequence: TGCAGTGCGAGACAGGAAGAGACCCAGTACTTC.

This clone was recorded once. The rearrangement joins TRBV18 to TRBJ1-1; a possible D gene is TRBD1 (5 bases). CDR1 and CDR2 (germline): KGHSH, LQKENI. The CDR3 is 19 residues long. The V gene lost 1 base and the J gene lost 6 bases, with 27 bases spanning the gap. CDR3 sequence: CASSPRGVTQRVQRPEAFF. The CDR3 DNA reads as TGTGCCAGCTCACCACGGGGGGTGACACAACGGGTACAGAGACCTGAAGCTTTCTTT.

The chain combines TRBV2 with TRBJ2-3; TRBD2 aligns across 10 bases. This CDR3 is built from 16 residues. Germline trimming cut 5 bases from V and 0 bases from J; bases unmatched to any gene: 5. Germline V gene data show CDR1 as SNHLY and CDR2 as FYNNEI. CDR3 DNA: TGTGCCAGCAGTTCAGGACTAGCGGCTAGCACAGATACGCAGTATTTT. Its translation: CASSSGLAASTDTQYF.

In its sample, this clone was seen a few times. V usage is TRBV11-3 and J usage is TRBJ2-1; 14 positions agree with TRBD2. The V and J ends lost 5 bases and 4 bases, in that order; junction bases with no gene match: 4. CDR3 length: 16 residues. Germline V gives CDR1 SGHNT, CDR2 YENEEA. CDR3 in DNA: TGTGCCAGCAGCCTCCGGACTAGCGGGGGGTACAATGAGCAGTTCTTC. Encoded protein: CASSLRTSGGYNEQFF.

The V gene is TRBV30, the J gene TRBJ1-1; D gene uncertain. Germline loops: CDR1 GTSNPN, CDR2 SVGIG (reference sequence). The CDR3 runs to 13 residues. Trimming cost V 2 bases and J 2 bases, with 9 bases left between them. CDR3 loop: CAWSPTYNTEAFF. Here the CDR3 DNA reads TGTGCCTGGAGTCCGACATACAACACTGAAGCTTTCTTT.

This chain uses TRBV27 with TRBJ2-4, with D perhaps matching TRBD2 (7 bases). The length of the CDR3 is 16 residues. Germline V gene data show CDR1 as MNHEY and CDR2 as SMNVEV (reference sequence). With 6 bases removed from V and 0 bases from J, the gap between germline ends came to 15 bases. Here the CDR3 DNA reads TGTGCCAGCAGCCGGGGGGCCATCCTAGCCAAAAACATTCAGTACTTC. It yields the protein CASSRGAILAKNIQYF.

The chain has TRBV13 and TRBJ1-2; no definite D call. This CDR3 comprises 18 residues. Trimming left V 2 bases short and J 0 bases short, with 19 bases between. Germline V CDR1 and CDR2: PRHDT, FYEKMQ (reference sequence). The CDR3 DNA sequence: TGTGCCAGCAGCTTATCTAGCCGTCTTCTCGGATCTAACTATGGCTACACCTTC. Its translation is CASSLSSRLLGSNYGYTF.

V gene TRBV29-1 combines with J gene TRBJ2-5; TRBD1 aligns across 9 bases. After removal of 3 bases from V and 6 bases from J, the junction contained 8 bases not matched to a gene. The germline CDR1 and CDR2 sequences are SQVTM and ANQGSEA. The CDR3 totals 14 residues. CDR3 amino acids: CSVDSGQGPKTQYF. CDR3 sequence (DNA): TGCAGCGTTGACTCCGGACAGGGGCCCAAGACCCAGTACTTC.

A remark on this clone: This sample includes further DNA sequences coding for the same CDR3. The chain carries TRBV6-5 and TRBJ2-7; D ambiguous. V dropped 7 bases and J dropped 0 bases, with 7 bases sitting between them. Germline V gene data show CDR1 as MNHEY and CDR2 as SVGAGI. The CDR3 runs to 12 residues. CDR3 region: CASTGSSYEQYF. CDR3 in DNA: TGTGCCAGCACTGGCAGCTCCTACGAGCAGTACTTC.

The V gene is TRBV27, the J gene TRBJ2-1; weak D call: TRBD1 (5 bases). CDR1 MNHEY and CDR2 SMNVEV come from the germline V gene (reference sequence). This CDR3 is built from 15 residues. V dropped 7 bases and J dropped 0 bases, with 13 bases sitting between them. CDR3 coding DNA: TGTGCCAGCAAAACACACAGGAGCTCCTACAATGAGCAGTTCTTC. It encodes CASKTHRSSYNEQFF.

This clone has only a few counts. The chain is built from TRBV12-5 and TRBJ2-3, with 8 bases aligning to TRBD1. CDR1 and CDR2 from the germline V gene are LGHNT and FRNRAP. This CDR3 region has 14 residues. Unmatched junction bases numbered 5, after V lost 3 bases and J lost 6 bases. CDR3 in amino acids: CASGFGQGPDTQYF. The CDR3 DNA reads TGTGCTAGTGGTTTCGGACAGGGCCCCGATACGCAGTATTTT.

DNA of the CDR3: TGCGCCAGCAGCCAAGAGAACAGAATCTCTGGGGCCAACGTCCTGACTTTC. This translates into CASSQENRISGANVLTF. The rearrangement links TRBV4-1 to TRBJ2-6; D is ambiguous. Trimming took 0 bases from V and 0 from J, leaving 9 bases between them. CDR3 length: 17 amino acids. Per germline, CDR1 MGHRA and CDR2 YSYEKL.

The chain combines TRBV30 with TRBJ2-6; possible D gene TRBD1, 5 bases. Trimming cost V 3 bases and J 4 bases, with 13 bases left between them. The CDR3 is 15 residues long. The germline V gene encodes CDR1 GTSNPN and CDR2 SVGIG (reference sequence). The CDR3 loop reads CAWRGRGLGANVLTF. CDR3 nucleotides: TGTGCCTGGAGGGGAAGGGGTCTCGGGGCCAACGTCCTGACTTTC.

This chain connects TRBV7-2 to TRBJ1-6; 7 positions match TRBD1. Germline V CDR1 and CDR2: SGHTA, FQGNSA. The CDR3 length is 15 residues. V trimming: 5 bases; J trimming: 6 bases; junction bases outside the gene matches: 7. CDR3 amino acids: CASSGRTGSNSPLHF. DNA for the CDR3: TGTGCCAGCAGCGGAAGGACAGGCTCTAATTCACCCCTCCACTTT.

The chain is built from TRBV19 and TRBJ1-2; 7 positions match TRBD1. Germline CDR1 is LNHDA and CDR2 is SQIVND (reference sequence). This CDR3 has 16 amino acids. J was trimmed by 0 bases and V by 5 bases; bases with no gene match: 9. DNA for the CDR3: TGTGCCAGTAGTCCCCTGACAGGGCAAGCTAACTATGGCTACACCTTC. This sequence encodes CASSPLTGQANYGYTF.

This clone was seen a single time. The gene calls are TRBV7-9 and TRBJ2-7, with D maybe TRBD1 (5 bases). The CDR3 consists of 14 residues. The V gene's germline CDR1 is SEHNR and CDR2 FQNEAQ (reference sequence). The V gene lost 1 base and the J gene lost 9 bases, with 16 bases spanning the gap. The DNA for the CDR3 is TGTGCCAGCAGCTTAGAAGGGGCGCCTTCACGGCAGTACTTC. Translation gives CASSLEGAPSRQYF. Complete variable domain (other parts from reference TRBV7-9 and TRBJ2-7): DTGVSQNPRHKITKRGQNVTFRCDPISEHNRLYWYRQTLGQGPEFLTYFQNEAQLEKSRLLSDRFSAERPKGSFSTLEIQRTEQGDSAMYLCASSLEGAPSRQYFGPGTRLTVT.